Below are 17 T cell receptor beta chains sequenced from a single sample in a study of blood T cell repertoires in COVID-19. TCRdb's copy holds only in-frame clones and misses some; the assay was immunoSEQ multiplex PCR. This table has about 99,000 clones, more than 70% appearing once. The specimen sequenced was peripheral blood. The source is a woman older than 75 in a cohort sampled during active COVID-19.

J is TRBJ2-5 and V is TRBV24-1, with 9 bases fitting TRBD1. CDR1 is KGHDR, CDR2 SFDVKD, per germline. V trimming: 4 bases; J trimming: 4 bases; junction bases outside the gene matches: 9. This CDR3 is 16 amino acids long. In DNA, the CDR3 is TGTGCCACCAGTGACCCACAGGGGGCTTCCGTAGAGACCCAGTACTTC. This gives the protein CATSDPQGASVETQYF.

The rearrangement uses TRBV30 and TRBJ2-7; 8 bases match TRBD1. The CDR3 contains 15 residues. Germline loops: CDR1 GTSNPN, CDR2 SVGIG (reference sequence). V shed 3 bases and J 2 bases; nucleotides not matched to a gene: 9. The CDR3 region is CAWSPGTGVTYEQYF. CDR3 in DNA: TGTGCCTGGAGCCCCGGGACAGGAGTTACCTACGAGCAGTACTTC.

Here the CDR3 reads CAISERTVPQETQYF. The CDR3 DNA reads as TGTGCCATCAGTGAGCGGACTGTACCCCAAGAGACCCAGTACTTC. The chain uses TRBV10-3 and TRBJ2-5; the D gene is possibly TRBD2 (5 bases). Trimming stripped 2 bases from V and 1 base from J, with 11 bases between. CDR1 is ENHRY and CDR2 is SYGVKD in the germline V gene. The CDR3 extends over 15 amino acids.

The rearrangement joins TRBV7-2 to TRBJ1-3, with D possibly TRBD1 on 6 matching bases. The germline V gene encodes CDR1 SGHTA and CDR2 FQGNSA. V lost 0 bases and J 0 bases, leaving 15 bases between the germline ends. This CDR3 contains 18 residues. The CDR3 region is CASSLAFYGTISGNTIYF. CDR3 coding DNA: TGTGCCAGCAGCTTAGCGTTCTACGGGACAATCTCTGGAAACACCATATATTTT. Supplemented by reference TRBV7-2 and TRBJ1-3, the full variable domain reads GAGVSQSPSNKVTEKGKDVELRCDPISGHTALYWYRQSLGQGLEFLIYFQGNSAPDKSGLPSDRFSAERTGGSVSTLTIQRTQQEDSAVYLCASSLAFYGTISGNTIYFGEGSWLTVV.

This chain connects TRBV11-2 to TRBJ1-2; D is ambiguous. CDR1 is SGHAT, CDR2 FQNNGV, per germline. This CDR3 region has 13 residues. The V gene lost 0 bases and the J gene lost 7 bases, with 9 bases spanning the gap. This chain's CDR3 is CASSLDMGGGYTF. CDR3 coding DNA: TGTGCCAGCAGCTTAGATATGGGAGGTGGCTACACCTTC.

The chain uses TRBV6-1 and TRBJ2-4; 7 positions match TRBD2. This CDR3 is 13 amino acids long. V lost 1 base and J lost 9; bases outside the gene matches: 3. In germline, CDR1 is MNHNS, CDR2 SASEGT. The CDR3 reads CASSEDPGGIQYF. Written as DNA, the CDR3 is TGTGCCAGCAGTGAAGATCCGGGGGGCATTCAGTACTTC.

The chain links TRBV7-3 to TRBJ2-3; the D gene is possibly TRBD2 (7 bases). CDR3 length: 16 amino acids. Germline CDR1 reads SGHTA; CDR2 reads FQGTGA. Trimming left V 0 bases short and J 3 bases short, with 13 bases between. The DNA of the CDR3 is TGTGCCAGCAGCTTAACGTCTGGGAGGGGGACAGATACGCAGTATTTT. Its protein is CASSLTSGRGTDTQYF. The full variable domain, its missing parts supplied by reference TRBV7-3 and TRBJ2-3, is GAGVSQTPSNKVTEKGKYVELRCDPISGHTALYWYRQSLGQGPEFLIYFQGTGAADDSGLPNDRFFAVRPEGSVSTLKIQRTERGDSAVYLCASSLTSGRGTDTQYFGPGTRLTVL.

The V and J genes are TRBV7-9 and TRBJ1-2, with D possibly TRBD1 on 5 matching bases. Germline V lookup: CDR1 SEHNR, CDR2 FQNEAQ (reference sequence). Trimming removed 5 bases from V and 8 bases from J, with 18 bases in between. The CDR3 sequence is 14 residues long. The CDR3 region has the DNA TGTGCCAGCAGCGCCTTGACAGTTTTGGTCGGCTACACCTTC. This encodes CASSALTVLVGYTF.

This clone was seen once. J is TRBJ1-6 and V is TRBV18, with a weak D call TRBD1 (6 bases). Germline V gives CDR1 KGHSH, CDR2 LQKENI. The CDR3 runs 15 residues. V shed 2 bases and J shed 5 bases, with 10 bases lying between them. As DNA, the CDR3 is TGTGCCAGCTCACCAGGACAGAGCGATAATTCACCCCTCCACTTT. Residues: CASSPGQSDNSPLHF.

This clone was recorded a few times. V usage is TRBV5-4 and J usage is TRBJ2-2; perhaps TRBD2 as D (5 bases). V was clipped by 4 bases and J by 7 bases, with 20 bases between them. Germline V gene lookup returns CDR1 SGHNT and CDR2 YYREEE (reference sequence). There are 16 residues in the CDR3. For the CDR3, the DNA is TGTGCCAGCAGCCCTGGATCGGGATTCTTCGGCGGGGAGCTGTTTTTT. Residues: CASSPGSGFFGGELFF.

The V call is TRBV25-1, the J call TRBJ2-3; tentative D call: TRBD2 (5 bases). Germline CDR1 and CDR2: MGHDK and SYGVNS. Trimming took 5 bases from V and 5 from J, leaving 17 bases between them. This CDR3 contains 15 residues. The CDR3 nucleotides are TGTGCCAGCAGTCCCGCCGGGGTGGGAAAAGATACGCAGTATTTT. Amino acids: CASSPAGVGKDTQYF. Full variable domain (outside the CDR3, taken from reference TRBV25-1 and TRBJ2-3): EADIYQTPRYLVIGTGKKITLECSQTMGHDKMYWYQQDPGMELHLIHYSYGVNSTEKGDLSSESTVSRIRTEHFPLTLESARPSHTSQYLCASSPAGVGKDTQYFGPGTRLTVL.

This chain joins TRBV19 and TRBJ2-6, with TRBD2 matching over 7 bases. V lost 6 bases, J lost 0 bases, and 2 bases stayed unmatched. The CDR3 spans 15 residues. From germline, CDR1 is LNHDA and CDR2 SQIVND (reference sequence). The CDR3 bases are TGTGCCAGTAGAGCGGGAAGCTCTGGGGCCAACGTCCTGACTTTC. Residues: CASRAGSSGANVLTF.

The J gene is TRBJ2-1, the V gene TRBV15; 9 nucleotides align to TRBD1. Trimming cost V 1 base and J 6 bases; bases outside gene matches: 4. The CDR3 runs to 15 residues. The germline gives CDR1 LNHNV, CDR2 YYDKDF (reference sequence). DNA for the CDR3: TGTGCCACCAGCAGAGGGGGGACAGGGCTCAATGAGCAGTTCTTC. It is translated as CATSRGGTGLNEQFF.

This clone was observed once. The rearrangement uses TRBV28 and TRBJ2-3, with 8 bases matching TRBD1. This CDR3 comprises 18 residues. Germline V gives CDR1 MDHEN, CDR2 SYDVKM. The junction had 18 bases not matched to a gene; V was cut back by 6 bases and J by 4 bases. CDR3 DNA: TGTGCCAGCAGCCCGGTTGGGACAGGCCCTCGACGGGCAGATACGCAGTATTTT. This gives the protein CASSPVGTGPRRADTQYF.

This rearrangement joins TRBV16 to TRBJ1-6, with TRBD1 as a possible D gene (6 bases). V was shortened by 0 bases and J by 7 bases, with 10 bases between the two germline ends. The CDR3 spans 15 residues. Per the germline V gene, CDR1 is KGHSY and CDR2 is FQNENV. The CDR3 is CASSQSGGRNSPLHF. In DNA, the CDR3 is TGTGCCAGCAGCCAATCAGGGGGAAGGAATTCACCCCTCCACTTT.

The CDR3 is CAWSFSPGVGGYTF. The CDR3 bases are TGTGCCTGGAGTTTCTCTCCGGGGGTCGGGGGCTACACCTTC. This chain links TRBV30 with TRBJ1-2; the D gene is possibly TRBD1 (5 bases). Germline CDR1 and CDR2: GTSNPN and SVGIG (reference sequence). The CDR3 contains 14 residues. The ends were cut back, 2 bases at V and 8 bases at J, with 18 bases in the middle.

This chain connects TRBV5-4 to TRBJ2-7; 7 positions agree with TRBD2. This CDR3 has 16 residues. CDR1 and CDR2 from the germline V gene are SGHNT and YYREEE (reference sequence). Losses at the gene ends were 3 bases for V and 4 bases for J; bases not matched to a gene: 13. The CDR3 loop reads CASSSRETGTIYEQYF. In DNA, the CDR3 is TGTGCCAGCAGCTCCCGTGAAACCGGGACTATTTACGAGCAGTACTTC.